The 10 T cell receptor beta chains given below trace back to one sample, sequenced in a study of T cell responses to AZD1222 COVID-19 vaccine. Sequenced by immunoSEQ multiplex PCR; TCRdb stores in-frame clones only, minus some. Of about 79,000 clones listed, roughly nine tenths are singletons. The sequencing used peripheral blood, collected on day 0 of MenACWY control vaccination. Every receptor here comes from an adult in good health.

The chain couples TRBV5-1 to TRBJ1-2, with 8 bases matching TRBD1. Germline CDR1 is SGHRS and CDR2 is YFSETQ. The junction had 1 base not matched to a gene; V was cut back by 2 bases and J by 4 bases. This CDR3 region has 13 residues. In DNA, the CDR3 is TGCGCCAGCAGCTTTACAGGGGGCTATGGCTACACCTTC. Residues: CASSFTGGYGYTF.

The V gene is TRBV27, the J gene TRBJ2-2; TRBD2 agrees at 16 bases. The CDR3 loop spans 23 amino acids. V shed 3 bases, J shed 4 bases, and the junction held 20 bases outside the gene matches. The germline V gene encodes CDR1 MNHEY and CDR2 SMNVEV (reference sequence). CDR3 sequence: CASSLRITRTGTSGRAPTGELFF. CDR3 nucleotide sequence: TGTGCCAGCAGTTTGCGAATAACCCGGACCGGGACTAGCGGGAGGGCCCCCACCGGGGAGCTGTTTTTT.

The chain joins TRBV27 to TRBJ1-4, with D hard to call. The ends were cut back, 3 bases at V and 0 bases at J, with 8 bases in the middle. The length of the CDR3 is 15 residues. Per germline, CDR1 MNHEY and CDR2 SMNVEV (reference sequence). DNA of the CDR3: TGTGCCAGCAGTTTTACAGAGCCAACTAATGAAAAACTGTTTTTT. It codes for CASSFTEPTNEKLFF.

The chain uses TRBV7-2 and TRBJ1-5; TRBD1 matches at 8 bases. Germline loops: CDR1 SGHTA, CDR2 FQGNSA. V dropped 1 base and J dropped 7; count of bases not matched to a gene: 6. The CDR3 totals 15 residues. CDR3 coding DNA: TGTGCCAGCAGCTTAGTGGCAGGGGGCCGGCAGCCCCAGCATTTT. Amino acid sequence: CASSLVAGGRQPQHF. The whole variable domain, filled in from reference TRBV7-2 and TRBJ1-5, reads GAGVSQSPSNKVTEKGKDVELRCDPISGHTALYWYRQSLGQGLEFLIYFQGNSAPDKSGLPSDRFSAERTGGSVSTLTIQRTQQEDSAVYLCASSLVAGGRQPQHFGDGTRLSIL.

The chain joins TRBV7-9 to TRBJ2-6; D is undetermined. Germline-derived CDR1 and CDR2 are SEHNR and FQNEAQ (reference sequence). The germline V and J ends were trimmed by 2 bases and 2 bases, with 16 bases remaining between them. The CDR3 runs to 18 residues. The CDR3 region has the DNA TGTGCCAGCAGCTTAAGTTGGCAGAGAAAAACTGGGGCCAACGTCCTGACTTTC. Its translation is CASSLSWQRKTGANVLTF.

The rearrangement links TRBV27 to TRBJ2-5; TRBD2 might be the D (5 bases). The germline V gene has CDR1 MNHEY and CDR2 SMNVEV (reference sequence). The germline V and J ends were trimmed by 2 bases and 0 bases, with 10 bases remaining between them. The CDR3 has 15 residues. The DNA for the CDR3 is TGTGCCAGCAGTTTACGAGCGGAATACCAAGAGACCCAGTACTTC. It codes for CASSLRAEYQETQYF.

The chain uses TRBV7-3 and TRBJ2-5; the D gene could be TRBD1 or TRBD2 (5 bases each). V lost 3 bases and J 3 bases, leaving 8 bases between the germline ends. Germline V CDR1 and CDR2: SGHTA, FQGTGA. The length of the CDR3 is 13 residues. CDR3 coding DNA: TGTGCCAGCAGCTTCCAGGGAGAAGAGACCCAGTACTTC. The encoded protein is CASSFQGEETQYF. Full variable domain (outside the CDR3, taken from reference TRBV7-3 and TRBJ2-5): GAGVSQTPSNKVTEKGKYVELRCDPISGHTALYWYRQSLGQGPEFLIYFQGTGAADDSGLPNDRFFAVRPEGSVSTLKIQRTERGDSAVYLCASSFQGEETQYFGPGTRLLVL.

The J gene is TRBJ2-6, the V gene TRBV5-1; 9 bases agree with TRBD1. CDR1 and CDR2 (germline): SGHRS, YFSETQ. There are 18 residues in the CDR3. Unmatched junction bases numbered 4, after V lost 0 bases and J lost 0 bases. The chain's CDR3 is CASSLGTGAGSGANVLTF. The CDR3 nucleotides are TGCGCCAGCAGCTTGGGGACAGGGGCAGGCTCTGGGGCCAACGTCCTGACTTTC. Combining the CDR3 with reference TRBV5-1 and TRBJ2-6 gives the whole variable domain KAGVTQTPRYLIKTRGQQVTLSCSPISGHRSVSWYQQTPGQGLQFLFEYFSETQRNKGNFPGRFSGRQFSNSRSEMNVSTLELGDSALYLCASSLGTGAGSGANVLTFGAGSRLTVL.

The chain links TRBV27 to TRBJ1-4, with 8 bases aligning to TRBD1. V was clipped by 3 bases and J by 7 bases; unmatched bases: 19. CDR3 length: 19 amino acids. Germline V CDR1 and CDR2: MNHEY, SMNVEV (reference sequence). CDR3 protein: CASSFPGTGLARGGEKLFF. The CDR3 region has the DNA TGTGCCAGCAGTTTCCCCGGGACAGGTCTCGCGCGCGGAGGTGAAAAACTGTTTTTT.

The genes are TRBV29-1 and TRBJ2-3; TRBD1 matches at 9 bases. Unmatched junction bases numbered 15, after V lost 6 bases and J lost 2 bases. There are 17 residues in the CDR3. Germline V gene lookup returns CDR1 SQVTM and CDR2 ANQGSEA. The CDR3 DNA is TGCAGCGTCCGACCGGCTTCGGGACAGGGAAACACAGATACGCAGTATTTT. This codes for CSVRPASGQGNTDTQYF.